Listed below are T cell receptor beta chains from one sample, sequenced in a study of blood T cell repertoires in COVID-19. Produced via immunoSEQ multiplex PCR; TCRdb's table is partial and in-frame only. The sample has about 84,000 clones; approximately 86% are singletons. Sequencing was done on a sample of peripheral blood. Receptors originate from a woman of 80 years or more with acute or convalescent COVID-19. CDR3s include the opening cysteine and the closing phenylalanine or tryptophan. The D gene is left open where the match is weak. Clone sizes are given selectively: once, few, many, or a class where the clone is expanded.

D: NA
size: NA
V: TRBV9
J: TRBJ1-1
CDR3: CASSVIRAATEAFF
DNA: TGTGCCAGCAGCGTCATCAGGGCAGCCACTGAAGCTTTCTTT

D: TRBD2
size: NA
V: TRBV10-3
J: TRBJ2-2
CDR3: CAIREGLAGVRGELFF
DNA: TGTGCCATCAGAGAAGGACTAGCGGGAGTACGGGGGGAGCTGTTTTTT

D: NA
size: NA
V: TRBV7-7
J: TRBJ2-7
CDR3: CASSLGPAGQSSYEQYF
DNA: TGTGCTAGCAGCTTAGGTCCGGCGGGACAGTCCTCCTACGAGCAGTACTTC

D: NA
size: NA
V: TRBV5-1
J: TRBJ2-3
CDR3: CASSLAGIADTQYF
DNA: TGCGCCAGCAGCTTGGCAGGGATCGCAGATACGCAGTATTTT

D: NA
size: NA
V: TRBV7-2
J: TRBJ1-3
CDR3: CASSLGGSQTIYF
DNA: TGTGCCAGCAGCTTAGGAGGCAGCCAAACCATATATTTT

D: TRBD2
size: NA
V: TRBV7-2
J: TRBJ2-3
CDR3: CASSRASGRAGDTQYF
DNA: TGTGCCAGCAGCAGAGCTAGCGGGAGGGCCGGAGATACGCAGTATTTT

D: NA
size: NA
V: TRBV7-8
J: TRBJ2-3
CDR3: CASSLRLASTDTQYF
DNA: TGTGCCAGCAGCTTACGCCTAGCGAGCACAGATACGCAGTATTTT

D: NA
size: NA
V: TRBV6-1
J: TRBJ1-2
CDR3: CASSEQTEYYGYTF
DNA: TGTGCCAGCAGTGAACAAACAGAGTACTATGGCTACACCTTC

D: TRBD1
size: NA
V: TRBV19
J: TRBJ2-7
CDR3: CASRATGTGYEQYF
DNA: TGTGCCAGTAGGGCGACAGGGACCGGCTACGAGCAGTACTTC

D: TRBD1
size: NA
V: TRBV19
J: TRBJ1-4
CDR3: CASSKGQGANEKLFF
DNA: TGTGCCAGTAGTAAGGGACAGGGAGCGAATGAAAAACTGTTTTTT

D: NA
size: NA
V: TRBV11-2
J: TRBJ2-1
CDR3: CASSQNYNEQFF
DNA: TGTGCCAGCAGCCAAAACTACAATGAGCAGTTCTTC

D: TRBD1
size: NA
V: TRBV28
J: TRBJ2-5
CDR3: CASRKDRERYRQETQYF
DNA: TGTGCCAGCAGGAAGGACAGGGAAAGATACAGGCAAGAGACCCAGTACTTC

D: TRBD2
size: few
V: TRBV5-8
J: TRBJ2-4
CDR3: CASSLWTSNAKNIQYF
DNA: TGTGCCAGCAGCTTGTGGACTAGCAATGCCAAAAACATTCAGTACTTC

D: NA
size: NA
V: TRBV9
J: TRBJ2-6
CDR3: CASSGASGANVLTF
DNA: TGTGCCAGCAGCGGGGCCTCTGGGGCCAACGTCCTGACTTTC

D: NA
size: NA
V: TRBV2
J: TRBJ2-7
CDR3: CASSAQTESYEQYF
DNA: TGTGCCAGCAGTGCACAGACCGAATCCTACGAGCAGTACTTC

D: TRBD2
size: NA
V: TRBV9
J: TRBJ2-5
CDR3: CASTRAGGPRETQYF
DNA: TGTGCCAGCACCCGAGCGGGAGGGCCTAGGGAGACCCAGTACTTC

D: NA
size: NA
V: TRBV5-6
J: TRBJ2-5
CDR3: CASRRQGGQETQYF
DNA: TGTGCCAGCAGGCGGCAGGGTGGCCAAGAGACCCAGTACTTC

D: TRBD1
size: NA
V: TRBV29-1
J: TRBJ2-5
CDR3: CSAGQPQETQYF
DNA: TGCAGCGCGGGACAGCCTCAAGAGACCCAGTACTTC

D: TRBD2
size: NA
V: TRBV7-9
J: TRBJ2-1
CDR3: CASSFGTSDYSEQFF
DNA: TGTGCCAGCAGCTTTGGGACTAGCGATTACAGTGAGCAGTTCTTC

D: NA
size: NA
V: TRBV29-1
J: TRBJ2-5
CDR3: CSALARAETQYF
DNA: TGCAGCGCCCTCGCCAGGGCAGAGACCCAGTACTTC

D: NA
size: NA
V: TRBV4-2
J: TRBJ1-3
CDR3: CASSQDFPSSGNTIYF
DNA: TGTGCCAGCAGCCAAGATTTTCCTAGCTCTGGAAACACCATATATTTT

D: NA
size: NA
V: TRBV29-1
J: TRBJ2-1
CDR3: CSVERGTVIPEQFF
DNA: TGCAGCGTTGAAAGGGGGACCGTAATTCCTGAGCAGTTCTTC

D: TRBD1
size: NA
V: TRBV28
J: TRBJ2-7
CDR3: CASNPGGTGGTLALEQYF
DNA: TGTGCCAGCAATCCCGGTGGGACAGGGGGTACCCTTGCTCTCGAGCAGTACTTC